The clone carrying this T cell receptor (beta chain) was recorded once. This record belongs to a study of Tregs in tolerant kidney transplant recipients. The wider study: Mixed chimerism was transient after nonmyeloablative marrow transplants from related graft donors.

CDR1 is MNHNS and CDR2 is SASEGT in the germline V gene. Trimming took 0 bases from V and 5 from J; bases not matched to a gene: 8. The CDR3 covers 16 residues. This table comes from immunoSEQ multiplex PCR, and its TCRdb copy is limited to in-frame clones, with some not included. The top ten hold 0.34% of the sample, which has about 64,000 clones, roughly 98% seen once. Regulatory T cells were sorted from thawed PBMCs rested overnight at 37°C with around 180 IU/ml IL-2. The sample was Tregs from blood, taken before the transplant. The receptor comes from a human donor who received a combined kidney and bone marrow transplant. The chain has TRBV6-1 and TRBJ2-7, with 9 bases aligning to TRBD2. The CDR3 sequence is CASSEALLAGTNEQYF. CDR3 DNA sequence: TGTGCCAGCAGTGAAGCGTTGCTAGCGGGGACAAACGAGCAGTACTTC.